The 9 T cell receptor beta chains in this list originate from one sample, sequenced in a study of blood T cell repertoires in COVID-19 (dated by TCRdb to 2018 to 2021). Preparation of the library involved the immunoSEQ multiplex PCR assay. Held by TCRdb, this immuneACCESS table contains in-frame sequences only and omits some clones. Under half of the omission traces to an unresolved V gene where checked; the cause of the rest is unknown. Present in this sample are roughly 250,000 clones, 82% of which were seen just once. 4.9% of the sample lies in the top ten. The sample comprised peripheral blood. These receptor sequences come from a woman at least 80 years old with active or convalescent COVID-19.

This chain joins TRBV6-5 and TRBJ2-7; TRBD1 aligns across 9 bases. Germline loops: CDR1 MNHEY, CDR2 SVGAGI. V was pared by 6 bases and J by 7 bases, with 10 bases of the junction left unmatched. The CDR3 is 14 residues long. The CDR3 here is CASRTRDRDLEQYF. The DNA of the CDR3 is TGTGCCAGCAGAACCAGGGACAGGGACTTAGAGCAGTACTTC.

This clone has just one count. The genes are TRBV21-1 and TRBJ1-3. TRBV21-1 is a pseudogene. CDR3 length: 14 residues. The CDR3 DNA reads TGTGCCAGCAGCAAAGGTACGGGGGGAAACACCATATATTTT. Protein product: CASSKGTGGNTIYF.

The chain recombines TRBV15 with TRBJ2-5; D is unresolved. The V end was cut by 0 bases, the J end by 4 bases, with 12 bases between. Germline V CDR1 and CDR2: LNHNV, YYDKDF (reference sequence). The CDR3 loop spans 15 amino acids. CDR3 in DNA: TGTGCCACCAGCAGAGATCCGAGCTTCCCAGAGACCCAGTACTTC. It encodes CATSRDPSFPETQYF. Based on the CDR3 plus reference TRBV15 and TRBJ2-5, the full variable domain is DAMVIQNPRYQVTQFGKPVTLSCSQTLNHNVMYWYQQKSSQAPKLLFHYYDKDFNNEADTPDNFQSRRPNTSFCFLDIRSPGLGDTAMYLCATSRDPSFPETQYFGPGTRLLVL.

The rearrangement joins TRBV5-5 to TRBJ2-5; 7 bases are shared with TRBD2. From germline, CDR1 is SGHKS and CDR2 YYEKEE (reference sequence). V trimming: 2 bases; J trimming: 7 bases; junction bases outside the gene matches: 17. This CDR3 spans 17 amino acids. CDR3: CASSLLVGGDSSRTQYF. CDR3 bases: TGTGCCAGCAGCTTATTGGTTGGGGGGGATTCGTCTCGGACCCAGTACTTC.

The rearrangement uses TRBV7-2 and TRBJ2-2; TRBD2 matches 12 bases. V gave up 3 bases and J gave up 6 bases; unmatched junction bases: 8. CDR1 SGHTA and CDR2 FQGNSA come from the germline V gene. The CDR3 is 17 amino acids. The CDR3 DNA is TGTGCCAGCAGCTTGGGACTAGCGGGTCTTATCGCCGGGGAGCTGTTTTTT. Protein: CASSLGLAGLIAGELFF. Together with reference TRBV7-2 and TRBJ2-2, the CDR3 gives the full variable domain: GAGVSQSPSNKVTEKGKDVELRCDPISGHTALYWYRQSLGQGLEFLIYFQGNSAPDKSGLPSDRFSAERTGGSVSTLTIQRTQQEDSAVYLCASSLGLAGLIAGELFFGEGSRLTVL.

This chain joins TRBV15 and TRBJ2-3; D might be TRBD2 (6 bases). V was clipped by 3 bases and J by 4 bases, with 23 bases between them. This CDR3 has 18 amino acids. CDR1 and CDR2 (germline): LNHNV, YYDKDF (reference sequence). CDR3 region: CATSSLSASGSRADTQYF. DNA of the CDR3: TGTGCCACCAGCAGTCTGTCGGCCTCCGGGAGTAGGGCAGATACGCAGTATTTT.

This clone appeared a few times. V is TRBV19 and J is TRBJ1-2; D is unresolved. Germline CDR1 is LNHDA and CDR2 is SQIVND (reference sequence). The CDR3 spans 14 residues. Between the trimmed V and J ends, which lost 6 bases and 4 bases, there was a span of 15 bases. DNA of the CDR3: TGTGCCAGTAGACTCGTCGGGGAGAGCTATGGCTACACCTTC. Translating gives CASRLVGESYGYTF. The full variable domain, with the rest looked up from reference TRBV19 and TRBJ1-2, is DGGITQSPKYLFRKEGQNVTLSCEQNLNHDAMYWYRQDPGQGLRLIYYSQIVNDFQKGDIAEGYSVSREKKESFPLTVTSAQKNPTAFYLCASRLVGESYGYTFGSGTRLTVV.

The chain is built from TRBV7-2 and TRBJ1-1; D not resolved. The CDR3 extends over 15 amino acids. Trimming shortened V by 5 bases and J by 2 bases, and 15 bases separated the two germline ends. The germline CDR1 and CDR2 sequences are SGHTA and FQGNSA. CDR3 sequence (DNA): TGTGCCAGCAGCGCAGCCGGGTTCAGAAACACTGAAGCTTTCTTT. Protein sequence: CASSAAGFRNTEAFF.

The chain carries TRBV30 and TRBJ1-2; tentatively, D is TRBD1 (6 bases). Germline V CDR1 and CDR2: GTSNPN, SVGIG (reference sequence). Trimming left V 7 bases short and J 8 bases short, with 14 bases between. The CDR3 runs to 11 residues. CDR3 DNA sequence: TGTGCCTTATACAGGGTGGGAGGCTACACCTTC. Amino acids: CALYRVGGYTF.